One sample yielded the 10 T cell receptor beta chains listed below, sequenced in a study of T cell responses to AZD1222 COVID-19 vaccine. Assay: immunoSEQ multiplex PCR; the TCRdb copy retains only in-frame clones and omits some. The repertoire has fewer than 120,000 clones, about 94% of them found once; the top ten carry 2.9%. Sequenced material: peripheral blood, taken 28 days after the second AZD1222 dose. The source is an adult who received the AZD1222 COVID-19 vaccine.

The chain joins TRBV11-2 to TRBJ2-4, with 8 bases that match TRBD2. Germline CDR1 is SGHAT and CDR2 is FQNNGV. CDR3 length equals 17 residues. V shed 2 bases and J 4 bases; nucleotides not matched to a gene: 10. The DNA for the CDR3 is TGTGCCAGCAGCTTAAATGTCCGGGAGGGGAGGAAAAACATTCAGTACTTC. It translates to CASSLNVREGRKNIQYF.

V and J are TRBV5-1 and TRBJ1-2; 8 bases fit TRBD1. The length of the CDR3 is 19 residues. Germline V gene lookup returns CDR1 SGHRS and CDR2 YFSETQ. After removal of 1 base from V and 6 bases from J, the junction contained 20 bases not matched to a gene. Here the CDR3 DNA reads TGCGCCAGCAGCTTGACAGGGGGACGCGTGCGGCTAAGGAACGATGGCTACACCTTC. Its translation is CASSLTGGRVRLRNDGYTF.

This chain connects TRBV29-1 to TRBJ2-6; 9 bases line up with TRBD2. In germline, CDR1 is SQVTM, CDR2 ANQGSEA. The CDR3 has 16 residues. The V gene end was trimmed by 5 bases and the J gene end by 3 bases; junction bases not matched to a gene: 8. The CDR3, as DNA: TGCAGCGTTAGGGGAGCTAGCGGGGTTGGGGCCAACGTCCTGACTTTC. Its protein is CSVRGASGVGANVLTF.

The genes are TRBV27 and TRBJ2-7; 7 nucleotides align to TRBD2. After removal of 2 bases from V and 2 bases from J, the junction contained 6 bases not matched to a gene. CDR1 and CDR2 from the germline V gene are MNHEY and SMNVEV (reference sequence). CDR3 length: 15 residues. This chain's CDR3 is CASSLLASGTYEQYF. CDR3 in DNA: TGTGCCAGCAGTTTACTGGCTAGCGGTACCTACGAGCAGTACTTC.

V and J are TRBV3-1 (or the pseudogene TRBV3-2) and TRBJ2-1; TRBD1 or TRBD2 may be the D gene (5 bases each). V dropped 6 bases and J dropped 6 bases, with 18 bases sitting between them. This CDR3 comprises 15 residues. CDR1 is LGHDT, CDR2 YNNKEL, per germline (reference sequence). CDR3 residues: CASRRGPDLGNEQFF. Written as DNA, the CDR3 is TGTGCCAGCAGGAGGGGACCCGACTTAGGCAATGAGCAGTTCTTC.

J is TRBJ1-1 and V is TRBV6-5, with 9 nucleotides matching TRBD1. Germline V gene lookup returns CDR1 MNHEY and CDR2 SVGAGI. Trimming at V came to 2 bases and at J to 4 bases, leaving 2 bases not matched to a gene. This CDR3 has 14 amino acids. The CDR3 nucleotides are TGTGCCAGCAGTTACGTGACAGGGGGCACTGAAGCTTTCTTT. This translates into CASSYVTGGTEAFF.

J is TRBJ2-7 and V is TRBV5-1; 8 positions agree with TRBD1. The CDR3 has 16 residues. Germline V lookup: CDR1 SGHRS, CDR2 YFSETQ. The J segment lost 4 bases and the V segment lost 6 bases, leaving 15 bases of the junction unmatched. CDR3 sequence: CASTLTRGTGHYEQYF. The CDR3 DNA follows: TGCGCCAGCACCCTGACGAGGGGGACAGGTCATTACGAGCAGTACTTC.

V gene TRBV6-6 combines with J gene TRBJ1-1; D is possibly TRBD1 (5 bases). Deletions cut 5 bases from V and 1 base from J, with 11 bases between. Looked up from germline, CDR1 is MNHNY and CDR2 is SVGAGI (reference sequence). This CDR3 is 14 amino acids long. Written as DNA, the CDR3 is TGTGCCAGCAGTCCCAGTGGGGGGAACACTGAAGCTTTCTTT. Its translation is CASSPSGGNTEAFF.

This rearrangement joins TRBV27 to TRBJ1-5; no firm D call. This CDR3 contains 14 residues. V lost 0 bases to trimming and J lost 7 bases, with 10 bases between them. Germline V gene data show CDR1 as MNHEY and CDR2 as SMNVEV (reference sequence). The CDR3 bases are TGTGCCAGCAGTTTATCGGGGTTCCGACAGCCCCAGCATTTT. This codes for CASSLSGFRQPQHF.

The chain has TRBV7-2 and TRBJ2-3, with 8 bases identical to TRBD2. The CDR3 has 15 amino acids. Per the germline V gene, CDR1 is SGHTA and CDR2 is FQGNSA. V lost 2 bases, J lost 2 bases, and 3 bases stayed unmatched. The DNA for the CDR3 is TGTGCCAGCAGCTTAAAAGCGGGGGTCACAGATACGCAGTATTTT. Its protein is CASSLKAGVTDTQYF.